The sequence of this T cell receptor (beta chain) was determined in a study of CD8 T cells in ankylosing spondylitis. Study-wide results and caveats: Researchers report that disease-linked clones proved CD8+ and relatively rare in peripheral blood. Matched ankylosing spondylitis synovial fluid reportedly showed significant enrichment of disease-linked clones. A motif of roughly 8 highly homologous TCR beta variants was seen as apparently characteristic of ankylosing spondylitis blood. Earlier reports found some motif variants in synovial fluid and blood in reactive arthritis.

Making the TCR beta libraries involved quantitative 5'-RACE with molecular barcodes. TCRdb independently ran MiXCR on the 5' RACE reads; one entry per CDR3 protein. Of just under 550,000 distinct CDR3 sequences listed, approximately 12% were seen once; the top ten hold almost 7%. Germline V gene lookup returns CDR1 DFQATT and CDR2 SNEGSKA (reference sequence). CDR3 length equals 18 residues. V shed 1 base, J shed 3 bases, and the junction held 14 bases outside the gene matches. This clonotype was counted between two and nine times. The antigen is not known. The sequencing input was blood, either unsorted or a sorted T cell fraction (not recorded which). The receptor was isolated from a male donor with ankylosing spondylitis. The chain links TRBV20-1 to TRBJ2-1; 8 nucleotides line up with TRBD1. CDR3: CSARGLPGQAIGYNEQFF. The CDR3 DNA is TGCAGTGCTAGAGGGCTCCCGGGACAGGCGATAGGCTACAATGAGCAGTTCTTC.